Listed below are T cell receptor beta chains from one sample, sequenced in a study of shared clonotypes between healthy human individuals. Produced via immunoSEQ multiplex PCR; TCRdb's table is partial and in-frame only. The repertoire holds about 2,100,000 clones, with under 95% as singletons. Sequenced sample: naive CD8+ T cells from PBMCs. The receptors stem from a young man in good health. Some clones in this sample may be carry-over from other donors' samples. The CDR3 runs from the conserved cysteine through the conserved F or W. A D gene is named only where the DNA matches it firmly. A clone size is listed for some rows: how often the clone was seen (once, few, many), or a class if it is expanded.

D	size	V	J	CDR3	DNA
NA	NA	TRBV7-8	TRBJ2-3	CASSLVLGGRTDTQYF	TGTGCCAGCAGCTTAGTTTTGGGGGGGCGCACAGATACGCAGTATTTT
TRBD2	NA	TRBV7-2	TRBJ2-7	CASSGRSSGTAYEQYF	TGTGCCAGCAGCGGGCGCTCTAGCGGGACTGCCTACGAGCAGTACTTC
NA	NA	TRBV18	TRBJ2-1	CASTSLGQRSYNEQFF	TGTGCCAGCACGAGCCTCGGACAGAGGTCCTACAATGAGCAGTTCTTC
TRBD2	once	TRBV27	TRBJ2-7	CASSLSGGMDYEQYF	TGTGCCAGCAGCCTGTCCGGGGGGATGGACTACGAGCAGTACTTC
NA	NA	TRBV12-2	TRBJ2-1	CASPTGTGSNEQFF	TGTGCAAGTCCAACCGGGACAGGGTCCAATGAGCAGTTCTTC
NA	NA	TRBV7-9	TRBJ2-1	CATREQVYNEQFF	TGTGCCACCCGGGAACAGGTCTACAATGAGCAGTTCTTC
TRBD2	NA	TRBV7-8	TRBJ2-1	CASSFGLAAYNEQFF	TGTGCCAGCAGCTTTGGACTAGCGGCTTACAATGAGCAGTTCTTC
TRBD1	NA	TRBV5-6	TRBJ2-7	CASSLMTGGYEQYF	TGTGCCAGCAGCTTGATGACAGGGGGCTACGAGCAGTACTTC
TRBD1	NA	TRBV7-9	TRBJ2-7	CASSPPTGGGNEQYF	TGTGCCAGCAGTCCACCGACAGGGGGAGGGAACGAGCAGTACTTC
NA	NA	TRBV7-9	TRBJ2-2	CASSLVQIGELFF	TGTGCCAGCAGCTTAGTACAGATCGGGGAGCTGTTTTTT
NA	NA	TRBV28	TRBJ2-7	CASSLSPPGEQYF	TGTGCCAGCAGTTTATCCCCTCCGGGGGAGCAGTACTTC
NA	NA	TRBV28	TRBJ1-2	CASSSGGYGYTF	TGTGCCAGCAGCTCCGGGGGGTATGGCTACACCTTC
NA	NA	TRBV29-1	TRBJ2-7	CSVDRGREQYF	TGCAGCGTTGATAGAGGACGGGAGCAGTACTTC
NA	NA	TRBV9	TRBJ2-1	CASSGPLKGGLTSSYNEQFF	TGTGCCAGCAGCGGGCCCCTTAAAGGGGGATTAACTTCCTCCTACAATGAGCAGTTCTTC
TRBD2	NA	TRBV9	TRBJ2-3	CASSVVPSGSLTDTQYF	TGTGCCAGCAGCGTAGTGCCTAGCGGGAGCCTCACAGATACGCAGTATTTT
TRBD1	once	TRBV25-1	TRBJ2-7	CASSEWGQGYEQYF	TGTGCCAGCAGTGAATGGGGACAGGGCTACGAGCAGTACTTC
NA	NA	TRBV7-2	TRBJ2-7	CASSLAPRNEQYF	TGTGCCAGCAGCTTAGCGCCCAGAAACGAGCAGTACTTC
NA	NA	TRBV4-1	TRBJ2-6	CASSPWGATRDSGANVLTF	TGCGCCAGCAGCCCATGGGGGGCCACGCGTGACTCTGGGGCCAACGTCCTGACTTTC
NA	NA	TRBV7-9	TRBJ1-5	CASSREGNQPQHF	TGTGCCAGCAGCAGGGAGGGGAATCAGCCCCAGCATTTT
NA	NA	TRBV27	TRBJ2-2	CASSFGQGGSGELFF	TGTGCCAGCAGTTTTGGGCAGGGAGGTTCGGGGGAGCTGTTTTTT
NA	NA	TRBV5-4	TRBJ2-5	CASSVLTGQETQYF	TGTGCCAGCAGCGTCCTGACCGGGCAAGAGACCCAGTACTTC
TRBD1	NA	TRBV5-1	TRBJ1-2	CASSLTGTGGAGYTF	TGCGCCAGCAGCCTGACCGGGACAGGCGGGGCTGGCTACACCTTC
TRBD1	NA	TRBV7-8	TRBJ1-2	CASSLGQGRYGYTF	TGTGCCAGCAGCCTAGGACAGGGCCGGTATGGCTACACCTTC
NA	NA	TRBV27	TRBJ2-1	CASSYRGSSYNEQFF	TGTGCCAGCAGTTATAGGGGCAGCTCCTACAATGAGCAGTTCTTC
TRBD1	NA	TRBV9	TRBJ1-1	CASSVSGTANTEAFF	TGTGCCAGCAGCGTGTCCGGGACAGCGAACACTGAAGCTTTCTTT
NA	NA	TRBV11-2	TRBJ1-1	CASSLETPGSAWTEAFF	TGTGCCAGCAGCTTAGAAACCCCAGGCAGTGCCTGGACTGAAGCTTTCTTT
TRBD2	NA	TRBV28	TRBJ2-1	CASSPDGGASYNEQFF	TGTGCCAGCAGCCCGGACGGGGGGGCTTCCTACAATGAGCAGTTCTTC
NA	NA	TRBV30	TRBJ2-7	CAWSLGIYEQYF	TGTGCCTGGAGCCTTGGGATTTACGAGCAGTACTTC
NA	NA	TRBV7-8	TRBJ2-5	CASSLVGSQETQYF	TGTGCCAGCAGCTTAGTAGGCAGTCAAGAGACCCAGTACTTC
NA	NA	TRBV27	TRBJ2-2	CASSLGSHLPTGELFF	TGTGCCAGCAGTTTAGGGTCACACCTACCCACCGGGGAGCTGTTTTTT
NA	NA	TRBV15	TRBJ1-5	CATSRVPRLKQPQHF	TGTGCCACCAGCAGAGTCCCGAGGCTAAAGCAGCCCCAGCATTTT